This T cell receptor (beta chain) was recorded in a study of OX40 agonist ivuxolimab in advanced cancers. Findings and limits, study-wide: Within 6 weeks, CD4+ and CD8+ blood T cells expanded clonally at 0.1 to 3.0 mg/kg. Relatively little clonal expansion, among the lowest observed, appeared in partial responders at 0.1-3.0 mg/kg.

No patient had autoimmune disease or received systemic immunosuppression. Profiled with immunoSEQ multiplex PCR; TCRdb holds only in-frame clones, not every one. The sample carries 65,000 to 85,000 clones, more than 85% recorded once. Remarks on this clone: Its antigen is unidentified.

V was clipped by 3 bases and J by 0 bases, with 3 bases between them. Germline V gene data show CDR1 as LNHDA and CDR2 as SQIVND (reference sequence). The CDR3 runs to 14 residues. This receptor was identified in an adult with an advanced solid tumor such as melanoma, head and neck, liver or kidney cancer. The J gene is TRBJ2-6, the V gene TRBV19; D ambiguous. Sequencing used CD4+ or CD8+ T cells sorted from blood, obtained in a trial of the OX40 agonist ivuxolimab. The CDR3 sequence: CASSMYSGANVLTF. CDR3 bases: TGTGCCAGTAGTATGTACTCTGGGGCCAACGTCCTGACTTTC.